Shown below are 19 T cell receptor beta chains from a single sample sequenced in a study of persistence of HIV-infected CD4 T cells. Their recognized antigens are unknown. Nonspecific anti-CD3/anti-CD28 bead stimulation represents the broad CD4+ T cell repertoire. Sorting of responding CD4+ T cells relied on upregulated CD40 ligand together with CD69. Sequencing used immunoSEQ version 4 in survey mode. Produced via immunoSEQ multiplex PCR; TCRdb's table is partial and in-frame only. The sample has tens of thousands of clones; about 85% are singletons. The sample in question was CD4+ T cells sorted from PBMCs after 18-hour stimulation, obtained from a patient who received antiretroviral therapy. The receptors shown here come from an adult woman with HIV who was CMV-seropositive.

The CDR3 bases are TGTGCCTGGTCAGTGTCTGGAAACACCATATATTTT. It specifies CAWSVSGNTIYF. The chain has TRBV30 and TRBJ1-3; D uncertain. The CDR3 is made up of 12 amino acids. The V and J ends lost 5 bases and 1 base respectively, with 6 bases between them. Germline assignment: CDR1 GTSNPN and CDR2 SVGIG (reference sequence).

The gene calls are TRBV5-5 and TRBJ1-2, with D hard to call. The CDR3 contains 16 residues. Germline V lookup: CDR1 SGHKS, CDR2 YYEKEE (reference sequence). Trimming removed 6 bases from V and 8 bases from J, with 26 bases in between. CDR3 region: CASTMLSLLGALGYTF. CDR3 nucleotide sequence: TGTGCCAGCACCATGTTGTCGCTACTGGGAGCGTTGGGCTACACCTTC.

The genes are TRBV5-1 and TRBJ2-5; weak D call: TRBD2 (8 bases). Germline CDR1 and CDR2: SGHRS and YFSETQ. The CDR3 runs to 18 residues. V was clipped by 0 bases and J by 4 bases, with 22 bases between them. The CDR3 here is CASSLGPSRGAGGETQYF. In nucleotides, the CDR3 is TGCGCCAGCAGCTTGGGCCCTTCGCGGGGGGCAGGGGGAGAGACCCAGTACTTC.

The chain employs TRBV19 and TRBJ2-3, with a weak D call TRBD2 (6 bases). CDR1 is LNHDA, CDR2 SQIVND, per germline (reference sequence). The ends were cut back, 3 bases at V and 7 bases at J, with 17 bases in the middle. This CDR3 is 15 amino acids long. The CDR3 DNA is TGTGCCAGTAGTATCGGCGGGAACTCGTACCATACGCAGTATTTT. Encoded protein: CASSIGGNSYHTQYF.

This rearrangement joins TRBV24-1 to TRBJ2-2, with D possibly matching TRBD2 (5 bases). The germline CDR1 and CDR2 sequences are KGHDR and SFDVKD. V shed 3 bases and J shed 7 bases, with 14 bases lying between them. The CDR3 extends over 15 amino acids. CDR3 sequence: CATSDPASYYGELFF. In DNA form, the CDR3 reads TGTGCCACCAGTGATCCTGCTAGCTACTACGGGGAGCTGTTTTTT.

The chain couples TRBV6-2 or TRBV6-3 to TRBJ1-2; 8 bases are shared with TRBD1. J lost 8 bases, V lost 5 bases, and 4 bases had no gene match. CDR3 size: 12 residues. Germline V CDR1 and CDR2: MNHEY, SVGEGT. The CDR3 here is CASSRQGNGYTF. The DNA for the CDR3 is TGTGCCAGCAGTCGACAGGGGAACGGCTACACCTTC.

Written as DNA, the CDR3 is TGTGCCAGCAGGGGGACAGGGGATAATGAAAAACTGTTTTTT. Translated, it gives CASRGTGDNEKLFF. J is TRBJ1-4 and V is TRBV6-5, with 10 bases fitting TRBD1. Germline loops: CDR1 MNHEY, CDR2 SVGAGI. This CDR3 has 14 amino acids. The junction had 2 bases not matched to a gene; V was cut back by 6 bases and J by 4 bases.

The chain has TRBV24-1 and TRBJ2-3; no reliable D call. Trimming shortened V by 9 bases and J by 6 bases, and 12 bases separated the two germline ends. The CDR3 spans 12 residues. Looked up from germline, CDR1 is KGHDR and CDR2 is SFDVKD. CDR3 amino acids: CATGNDWDTQYF. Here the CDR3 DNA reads TGTGCCACCGGTAACGACTGGGATACGCAGTATTTT.

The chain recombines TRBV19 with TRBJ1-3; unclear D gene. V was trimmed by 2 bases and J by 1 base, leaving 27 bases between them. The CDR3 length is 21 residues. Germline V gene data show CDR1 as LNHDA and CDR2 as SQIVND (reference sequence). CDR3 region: CASSINLLGRFSPNSGNTIYF. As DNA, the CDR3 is TGTGCCAGTAGTATAAATCTTCTCGGGCGGTTTAGTCCCAATTCTGGAAACACCATATATTTT.

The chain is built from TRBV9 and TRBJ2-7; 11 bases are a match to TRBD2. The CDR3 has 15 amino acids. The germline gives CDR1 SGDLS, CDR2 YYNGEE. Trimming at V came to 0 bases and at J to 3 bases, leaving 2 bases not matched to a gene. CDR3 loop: CASSVATSGDYEQYF. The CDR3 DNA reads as TGTGCCAGCAGCGTAGCGACTAGCGGGGACTACGAGCAGTACTTC.

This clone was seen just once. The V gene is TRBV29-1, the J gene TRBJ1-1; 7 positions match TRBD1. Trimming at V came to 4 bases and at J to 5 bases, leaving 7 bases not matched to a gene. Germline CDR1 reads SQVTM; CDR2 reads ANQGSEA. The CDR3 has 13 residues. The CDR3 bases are TGCAGCGTTGCCGAGGACAGGCAAACTGAAGCTTTCTTT. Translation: CSVAEDRQTEAFF.

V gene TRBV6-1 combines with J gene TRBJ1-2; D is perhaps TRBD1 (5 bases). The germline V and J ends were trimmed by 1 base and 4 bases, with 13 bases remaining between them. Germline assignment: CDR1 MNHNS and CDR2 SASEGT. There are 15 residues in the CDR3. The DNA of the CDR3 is TGTGCCAGCAGTGAAGGGCGGGGCAGACTCTATGGCTACACCTTC. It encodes CASSEGRGRLYGYTF.

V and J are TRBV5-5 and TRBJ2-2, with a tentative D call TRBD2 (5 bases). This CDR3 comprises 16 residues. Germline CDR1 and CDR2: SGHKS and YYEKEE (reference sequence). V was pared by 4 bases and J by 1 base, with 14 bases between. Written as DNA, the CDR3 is TGTGCCAGCAGCCGGGAACCTGGGCGGAACACCGGGGAGCTGTTTTTT. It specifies CASSREPGRNTGELFF. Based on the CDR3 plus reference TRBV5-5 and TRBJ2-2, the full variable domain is DAGVTQSPTHLIKTRGQQVTLRCSPISGHKSVSWYQQVLGQGPQFIFQYYEKEERGRGNFPDRFSARQFPNYSSELNVNALLLGDSALYLCASSREPGRNTGELFFGEGSRLTVL.

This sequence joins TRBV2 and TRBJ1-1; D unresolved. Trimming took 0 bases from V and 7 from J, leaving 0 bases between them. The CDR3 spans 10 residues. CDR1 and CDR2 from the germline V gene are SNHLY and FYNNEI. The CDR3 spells CASSEAEAFF. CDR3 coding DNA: TGTGCCAGCAGTGAAGCTGAAGCTTTCTTT.

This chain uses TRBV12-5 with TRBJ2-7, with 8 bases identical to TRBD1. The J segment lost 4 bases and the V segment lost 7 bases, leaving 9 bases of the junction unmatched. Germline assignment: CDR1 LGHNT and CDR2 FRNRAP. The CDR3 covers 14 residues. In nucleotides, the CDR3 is TGTGCTAGTGCCCAGGGACAGGCGCTATACGAGCAGTACTTC. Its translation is CASAQGQALYEQYF.

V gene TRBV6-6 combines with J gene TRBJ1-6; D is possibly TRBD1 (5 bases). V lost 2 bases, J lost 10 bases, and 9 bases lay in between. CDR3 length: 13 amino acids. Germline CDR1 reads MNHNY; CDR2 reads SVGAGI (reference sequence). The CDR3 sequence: CASSYAGNSPLHF. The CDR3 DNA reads TGTGCCAGCAGTTACGCAGGGAACTCACCCCTCCACTTT.

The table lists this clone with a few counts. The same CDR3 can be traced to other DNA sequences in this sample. The CDR3 DNA reads TGCGCCAGCAGCCGGACAGGGAACACTGAAGCTTTCTTT. Translation: CASSRTGNTEAFF. The V and J genes are TRBV5-1 and TRBJ1-1, with TRBD1 matching 7 bases. CDR1 is SGHRS, CDR2 YFSETQ, per germline. V was pared by 4 bases and J by 1 base, with 1 base of the junction left unmatched. This CDR3 is built from 13 residues.

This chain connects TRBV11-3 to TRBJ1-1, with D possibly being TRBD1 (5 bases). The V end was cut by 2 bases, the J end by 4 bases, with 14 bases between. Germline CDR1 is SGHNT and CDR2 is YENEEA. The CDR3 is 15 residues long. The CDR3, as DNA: TGTGCCAGCAGCTTAAGTAGTACGAGGGGCACTGAAGCTTTCTTT. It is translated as CASSLSSTRGTEAFF.

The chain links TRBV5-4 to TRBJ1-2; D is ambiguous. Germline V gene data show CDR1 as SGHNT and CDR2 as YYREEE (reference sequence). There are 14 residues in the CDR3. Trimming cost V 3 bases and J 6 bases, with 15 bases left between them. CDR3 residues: CASSSDPPLHGYTF. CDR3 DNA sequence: TGTGCCAGCAGCTCGGACCCTCCTCTCCATGGCTACACCTTC.